This T cell receptor (beta chain) was sequenced during a study of T and B cells in COVID-19 patients. The overall study: Median age was 34 years in the recovered cohort and 60 to 80 years in the active-infection cohort.

TRB rearrangements were amplified by multiplex PCR with BIOMED2 TRB-A/B primers. TCRdb processed the multiplex PCR reads anew with MiXCR; each CDR3 protein has one entry. Among 6,400 or so distinct CDR3 sequences listed, approximately 24% were seen once. The V segment lost 4 bases and the J segment 4 bases; nucleotides outside the gene matches: 8. Germline CDR1 reads LNHDA; CDR2 reads SQIVND (reference sequence). The CDR3 is 15 residues long. Blood genomic DNA input for TRB amplification was 250-500 ng. The sample taken for sequencing was blood. The sequence came from a human donor with active COVID-19. The chain employs TRBV19 and TRBJ2-3; 7 positions agree with TRBD2. The CDR3: CASSNGGGRADTQYF. In nucleotides, the CDR3 is TGTGCCAGTAGTAACGGGGGAGGGCGGGCAGATACGCAGTATTTT.